This paragraph reports one T cell receptor (beta chain). What it binds is not known. The entry originates in a study of PD-L1 blockade in urothelial cancer. Study results and caveats: Pretreatment peripheral blood TCR clonality that fell below the median predicted better survival among the patients studied.

This CDR3 spans 12 amino acids. Between the trimmed V and J ends, which lost 4 bases and 2 bases, there was a span of 5 bases. Germline lookup yields CDR1 SGHDT and CDR2 YYEEEE. Clones were read by immunoSEQ multiplex PCR, and TCRdb kept only the in-frame ones, dropping some. The sample lists roughly 42,000 clones; roughly four fifths were seen once. The specimen comprised PBMCs, sampled around atezolizumab (anti-PD-L1) treatment. The chain has TRBV5-6 and TRBJ2-3; D not certain. This receptor was obtained from a man aged 70-80 years with urothelial cancer. The CDR3 region has the DNA TGTGCCAGCAGCAGCACCACAGATACGCAGTATTTT. Encoded protein: CASSSTTDTQYF.